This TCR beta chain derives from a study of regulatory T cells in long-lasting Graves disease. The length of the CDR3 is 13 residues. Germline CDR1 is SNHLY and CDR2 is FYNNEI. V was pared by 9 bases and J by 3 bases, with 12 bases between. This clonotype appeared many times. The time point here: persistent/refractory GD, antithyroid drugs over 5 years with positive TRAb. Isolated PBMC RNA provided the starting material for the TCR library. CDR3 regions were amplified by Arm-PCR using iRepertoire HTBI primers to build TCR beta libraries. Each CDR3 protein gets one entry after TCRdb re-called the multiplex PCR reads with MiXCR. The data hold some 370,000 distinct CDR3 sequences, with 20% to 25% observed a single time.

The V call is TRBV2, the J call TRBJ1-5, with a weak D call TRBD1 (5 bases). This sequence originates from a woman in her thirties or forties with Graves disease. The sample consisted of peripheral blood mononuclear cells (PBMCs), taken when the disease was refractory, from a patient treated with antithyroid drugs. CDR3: CASTRDANQPQHF. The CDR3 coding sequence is TGTGCCAGTACTCGGGACGCCAATCAGCCCCAGCATTTT.